There are a few counts of the clone carrying this TCR beta chain. This record comes from a study of blood T cell repertoires in COVID-19. Study as a whole: Material from acute and convalescent COVID-19 was sourced from the United States, Italy and Spain. The cDNA or gDNA used as material had been derived from T cells, B-cell-depleted T cells, or PBMCs.

CDR1 is SGHNT and CDR2 is YYREEE in the germline V gene (reference sequence). With V trimmed by 0 bases and J by 2 bases, 3 bases remained unmatched. CDR3 length: 16 amino acids. TCRdb's table, derived via immunoSEQ multiplex PCR, lists solely in-frame clones and lacks some. The data contain 120,000 to 150,000 clones, around 87% of them singletons. The chain is built from TRBV5-4 and TRBJ2-1, with TRBD2 matching 9 bases. The sequencing sample was made of peripheral blood. The sequence was obtained from a man aged 50 to 60 who had recovered from COVID-19. As DNA, the CDR3 is TGTGCCAGCAGCTTGGGCCTAGCGGGGACCTACAATGAGCAGTTCTTC. Amino acid sequence: CASSLGLAGTYNEQFF.